One and the same sample provided the 3 T cell receptor beta chains below, sequenced in a study of CD8 T cells in ankylosing spondylitis (dated by TCRdb to 2016 to 2017). The full study reports these points: A TCR beta motif made up of fewer than 10 highly homologous amino acid variants appeared to be characteristic of blood from ankylosing spondylitis patients.

Library creation used 5' RACE. The sample was run on an Illumina HiSeq 2500. TCRdb cleaned the public reads at Q25 with fastp, built clones with MiXCR and kept in-frame beta chains. Entries that share a CDR3 protein sequence are merged under the most common genes and DNA. This sample lists fewer than 550,000 distinct CDR3 sequences; approximately 5.3% were detected once. Of the sample, roughly 3.2% is held by the ten largest clones. These receptors lack a known antigen. Specimen: blood, either unsorted or a sorted T cell fraction (not recorded which). Receptors originate from a male donor with ankylosing spondylitis.

The V call is TRBV6-2 or TRBV6-3, the J call TRBJ2-7; 8 nucleotides line up with TRBD1. V shed 6 bases and J 6 bases; nucleotides not matched to a gene: 1. Looked up from germline, CDR1 is MNHEY and CDR2 is SVGEGT. The CDR3 is made up of 11 amino acids. Here the CDR3 DNA reads TGTGCCAGCAGGACAGGGGTCGAGCAGTACTTC. Translated, it gives CASRTGVEQYF.

This clonotype was recorded many times. The rearrangement uses TRBV28 and TRBJ1-2; TRBD1 might be the D (5 bases). Germline CDR1 is MDHEN and CDR2 is SYDVKM. Trimming took 9 bases from V and 4 from J, leaving 15 bases between them. The CDR3 contains 13 residues. CDR3 in DNA: TGTGCCAGTGCTTTTGGGGGGAGCTATGGCTACACCTTC. This encodes CASAFGGSYGYTF.

This clonotype has ten or more counts. The chain uses TRBV5-1 and TRBJ2-7; D is perhaps TRBD1 (6 bases). CDR1 is SGHRS, CDR2 YFSETQ, per germline. V was shortened by 0 bases and J by 5 bases, with 15 bases between the two germline ends. The CDR3 totals 15 residues. CDR3 in amino acids: CASSLDGGPVNEQYF. As DNA, the CDR3 is TGCGCCAGCAGCTTGGATGGGGGCCCGGTAAACGAGCAGTACTTC. The full variable domain, rest sourced from reference TRBV5-1 and TRBJ2-7, is KAGVTQTPRYLIKTRGQQVTLSCSPISGHRSVSWYQQTPGQGLQFLFEYFSETQRNKGNFPGRFSGRQFSNSRSEMNVSTLELGDSALYLCASSLDGGPVNEQYFGPGTRLTVT.